This T cell receptor (beta chain) was observed in a study of T-cell reconstitution after alpha-beta-depleted transplantation in children. The library targeted TCRbeta and was prepared with unique molecular identifiers. TCRdb passed the PCR reads through MiXCR, listing each CDR3 protein once. The sample consists of fewer than 400,000 distinct CDR3 sequences, 20% of them appearing once. The CDR3 sequence is 14 residues long. V shed 2 bases and J 4 bases; nucleotides not matched to a gene: 5. Germline-derived CDR1 and CDR2 are SGHRS and YFSETQ. Sequenced material: PBMCs from the stem cell graft donor, taken from the stem cell graft. The receptor was isolated from a human donor who donated a stem cell graft to a child with acute myeloid leukemia. The V gene is TRBV5-1, the J gene TRBJ2-5; TRBD1 aligns across 7 bases. Written as DNA, the CDR3 is TGCGCCAGCAGCTTTGAGGGGGCGAGAGAGACCCAGTACTTC. This sequence encodes CASSFEGARETQYF.